This T cell receptor (beta chain) emerged from a study of blood T cell repertoires in COVID-19. On the study more broadly: Acute and convalescent COVID-19 samples came from the United States, Italy and Spain.

The length of the CDR3 is 13 residues. Per the germline V gene, CDR1 is SGHNT and CDR2 is YENEEA. The ends were cut back, 5 bases at V and 8 bases at J, with 13 bases in the middle. Original processing methods: The authors estimated nucleated cell counts from reference gene primer amplification. TCRdb's table, derived via immunoSEQ multiplex PCR, lists solely in-frame clones and lacks some. The DNA gave D and trimming, while V, J and clone size come from that table. The table lists approximately 72,000 clones, roughly 83% of them singletons. The sequenced sample was peripheral blood. This chain uses TRBV11-3 with TRBJ1-5; D gene uncertain. The clonotype originates from a woman older than 75 with acute or convalescent COVID-19. CDR3 amino acids: CASSQGGGKPQHF. The CDR3 DNA reads as TGTGCCAGCAGCCAAGGAGGCGGGAAGCCCCAGCATTTT. The full variable domain, completed using reference TRBV11-3 and TRBJ1-5, is EAGVVQSPRYKIIEKKQPVAFWCNPISGHNTLYWYLQNLGQGPELLIRYENEEAVDDSQLPKDRFSAERLKGVDSTLKIQPAELGDSAVYLCASSQGGGKPQHFGDGTRLSIL.